These 29 T cell receptor beta chains came from one sample sequenced in a study of OX40 agonist ivuxolimab in advanced cancers. Repertoires were generated with immunoSEQ multiplex PCR, while TCRdb's copy carries only in-frame clones and drops some. Among tens of thousands of clones listed, approximately 79% were seen once. Sequenced material: CD4+ or CD8+ T cells sorted from blood, taken in a trial of the OX40 agonist ivuxolimab. The receptor source for this set is an adult with an advanced solid tumor such as melanoma, head and neck, liver or kidney cancer.

The chain has TRBV7-2 and TRBJ1-2; D ambiguous. In germline, CDR1 is SGHTA, CDR2 FQGNSA. This CDR3 region has 11 residues. Trimming left V 4 bases short and J 8 bases short, with 8 bases between. DNA of the CDR3: TGTGCCAGCAGCTCAAGGCTCGGCTACACCTTC. Its protein product is CASSSRLGYTF.

This clone has a single count. The rearrangement links TRBV29-1 to TRBJ2-5; D possibly uses TRBD1 or TRBD2 (5 bases each). CDR3 length equals 13 residues. CDR1 is SQVTM, CDR2 ANQGSEA, per germline. Trimming removed 7 bases at V and 5 bases at J, with 17 bases between. CDR3 in DNA: TGCAGCGCTCCTGTGGGGGTCCAGGAGACCCAGTACTTC. Residues: CSAPVGVQETQYF.

This chain joins TRBV29-1 and TRBJ1-1; D uncertain. Deletions cut 8 bases from V and 4 bases from J, with 11 bases between. Germline CDR1 reads SQVTM; CDR2 reads ANQGSEA. CDR3 length: 11 residues. As DNA, the CDR3 is TGCAGCCTGAGGTTGGGCACTGAAGCTTTCTTT. Protein: CSLRLGTEAFF.

The chain carries TRBV5-1 and TRBJ2-2, with D maybe TRBD1 (6 bases). From germline, CDR1 is SGHRS and CDR2 YFSETQ. The V and J ends lost 4 bases and 5 bases respectively, with 12 bases between them. CDR3 length: 14 amino acids. CDR3 residues: CASSASTGTGELFF. The CDR3 bases are TGCGCCAGCAGCGCCTCGACAGGAACCGGGGAGCTGTTTTTT.

This clone occurred once. V usage is TRBV2 and J usage is TRBJ2-7, with TRBD2 identical over 7 bases. With V trimmed by 4 bases and J by 0 bases, 3 bases remained unmatched. Germline V gives CDR1 SNHLY, CDR2 FYNNEI. The CDR3 is 14 residues long. For the CDR3, the DNA is TGTGCCAGCAGTGCCCGGGACTACTCCTACGAGCAGTACTTC. Its protein is CASSARDYSYEQYF. Supplemented by reference TRBV2 and TRBJ2-7, the full variable domain reads EPEVTQTPSHQVTQMGQEVILRCVPISNHLYFYWYRQILGQKVEFLVSFYNNEISEKSEIFDDQFSVERPDGSNFTLKIRSTKLEDSAMYFCASSARDYSYEQYFGPGTRLTVT.

This clone was counted a few times. This sequence joins TRBV30 and TRBJ2-7; 11 bases line up with TRBD1. The CDR3 runs 14 residues. Losses at the gene ends were 6 bases for V and 7 bases for J; bases not matched to a gene: 11. CDR1 and CDR2 (germline): GTSNPN, SVGIG (reference sequence). The CDR3 sequence: CACGSGQGAREQYF. CDR3 coding DNA: TGTGCCTGCGGCTCTGGACAGGGGGCGAGGGAGCAGTACTTC.

The rearrangement joins TRBV5-1 to TRBJ2-1; weak D call: TRBD1 (6 bases). This CDR3 contains 15 residues. V lost 4 bases and J lost 1, with 12 bases in between. From germline, CDR1 is SGHRS and CDR2 YFSETQ. The CDR3 protein is CASSPLQGSYNEQFF. CDR3 bases: TGCGCCAGCAGCCCCCTACAGGGATCCTACAATGAGCAGTTCTTC.

This clone has only a few counts. CDR3 nucleotides: TGTGCCAGCAGCAGCAGGGGGCTCGGAGGAAACACCATATATTTT. It is translated as CASSSRGLGGNTIYF. The chain recombines TRBV6-5 with TRBJ1-3, with 8 nucleotides matching TRBD1. Germline CDR1 reads MNHEY; CDR2 reads SVGAGI. The CDR3 sequence is 15 residues long. V shed 6 bases, J shed 4 bases, and the junction held 8 bases outside the gene matches.

The chain employs TRBV18 and TRBJ2-7; D gene uncertain. The CDR3 length is 13 residues. In germline, CDR1 is KGHSH, CDR2 LQKENI. Trimming pared 3 bases from V and 2 bases from J, leaving 8 bases between. CDR3 in DNA: TGTGCCAGCTCACCCGACACCGCCTACGAGCAGTACTTC. As protein: CASSPDTAYEQYF.

The chain carries TRBV5-1 and TRBJ2-3, with D hard to call. CDR3 length equals 13 residues. CDR1 is SGHRS, CDR2 YFSETQ, per germline. V was clipped by 2 bases and J by 3 bases, with 7 bases between them. CDR3 DNA: TGCGCCAGCAGCTTAGGCTCTACAGATACGCAGTATTTT. As protein: CASSLGSTDTQYF.

This clone has only a few counts. The chain is built from TRBV5-1 and TRBJ1-3, with no clear D. This CDR3 contains 15 residues. Trimming cost V 0 bases and J 1 base, with 8 bases left between them. In germline, CDR1 is SGHRS, CDR2 YFSETQ. CDR3 amino acids: CASSLDHRSGNTIYF. CDR3 sequence (DNA): TGCGCCAGCAGCTTGGATCACAGATCTGGAAACACCATATATTTT.

The rearrangement uses TRBV30 and TRBJ1-1, with D possibly matching TRBD1 (5 bases). This CDR3 has 14 amino acids. V lost 5 bases to trimming and J lost 3 bases, with 16 bases between them. Looked up from germline, CDR1 is GTSNPN and CDR2 is SVGIG (reference sequence). CDR3 in amino acids: CAWGGDSMYTEAFF. CDR3 nucleotide sequence: TGTGCCTGGGGAGGGGATAGTATGTACACTGAAGCTTTCTTT. Filled out from reference TRBV30 and TRBJ1-1, the complete variable domain reads SQTIHQWPATLVQPVGSPLSLECTVEGTSNPNLYWYRQAAGRGLQLLFYSVGIGQISSEVPQNLSASRPQDRQFILSSKKLLLSDSGFYLCAWGGDSMYTEAFFGQGTRLTVV.

The chain is built from TRBV4-3 and TRBJ2-5, with D tentatively TRBD1 (6 bases). Germline V CDR1 and CDR2: LGHNA, YSLEER. The CDR3 is made up of 15 amino acids. The V and J ends lost 0 bases and 4 bases respectively, with 12 bases between them. The CDR3 loop reads CASSQDLGAGETQYF. CDR3 DNA sequence: TGCGCCAGCAGCCAAGATTTGGGGGCGGGAGAGACCCAGTACTTC.

The chain recombines TRBV7-6 with TRBJ2-5; D is perhaps TRBD1 (6 bases). Per germline, CDR1 SGHVS and CDR2 FNYEAQ. V lost 5 bases and J lost 5, with 21 bases in between. The CDR3 is made up of 16 amino acids. The CDR3 region has the DNA TGTGCCAGCAGCCGCCCCTCGGGACAAGTGGGGGAGACCCAGTACTTC. Translated: CASSRPSGQVGETQYF.

The rearrangement uses TRBV4-3 and TRBJ2-7; D is unresolved. Germline loops: CDR1 LGHNA, CDR2 YSLEER. This CDR3 has 16 residues. V was pared by 0 bases and J by 2 bases, with 14 bases between. The CDR3 DNA is TGCGCCAGCAGCCAAGACCACCGGGTCCCTACCTACGAGCAGTACTTC. Protein: CASSQDHRVPTYEQYF.

This rearrangement joins TRBV27 to TRBJ2-3; D is undetermined. The CDR3 extends over 14 amino acids. Per the germline V gene, CDR1 is MNHEY and CDR2 is SMNVEV (reference sequence). The V and J ends lost 7 bases and 7 bases respectively, with 18 bases between them. The CDR3 DNA follows: TGTGCCAGCACCACGACCTGGGCTGCCCATACGCAGTATTTT. Translating it yields CASTTTWAAHTQYF.

This clone appeared a few times. The chain is built from TRBV11-3 and TRBJ2-1, with 12 bases fitting TRBD2. The CDR3 is 17 residues long. CDR1 and CDR2 from the germline V gene are SGHNT and YENEEA. V was clipped by 1 base and J by 7 bases; unmatched bases: 8. The CDR3 protein is CASSLGLTSGGSNEQFF. The DNA of the CDR3 is TGTGCCAGCAGCTTAGGCCTAACTAGCGGGGGGTCGAATGAGCAGTTCTTC. Full variable domain (remainder filled in from reference TRBV11-3 and TRBJ2-1): EAGVVQSPRYKIIEKKQPVAFWCNPISGHNTLYWYLQNLGQGPELLIRYENEEAVDDSQLPKDRFSAERLKGVDSTLKIQPAELGDSAVYLCASSLGLTSGGSNEQFFGPGTRLTVL.

The CDR3 bases are TGCGCCAGCAGCTTGTCGGTCGGAACAGACGAAGCTTTCTTT. Translating it yields CASSLSVGTDEAFF. The chain joins TRBV5-1 to TRBJ1-1; D remains unclear. The V gene's germline CDR1 is SGHRS and CDR2 YFSETQ. V shed 1 base and J shed 8 bases, with 15 bases lying between them. CDR3 length equals 14 residues.

This clone has just a few counts. The V and J genes are TRBV30 and TRBJ1-2, with D possibly TRBD1 on 5 matching bases. Trimming stripped 1 base from V and 5 bases from J, with 14 bases between. Germline V gene sequence: CDR1 GTSNPN, CDR2 SVGIG (reference sequence). This CDR3 has 14 amino acids. The CDR3 bases are TGTGCCTGGAGTGCGCGGGGACGACCTTATGGCTACACCTTC. Translated, it gives CAWSARGRPYGYTF.

The chain recombines TRBV5-5 with TRBJ1-4; no clear D. The germline CDR1 and CDR2 sequences are SGHKS and YYEKEE (reference sequence). With 4 bases removed from V and 5 bases from J, the gap between germline ends came to 15 bases. The CDR3 totals 15 residues. The DNA of the CDR3 is TGTGCCAGCAGCCCGGTCGTTGTTTCGAATGAAAAACTGTTTTTT. This sequence encodes CASSPVVVSNEKLFF.

V is TRBV28 and J is TRBJ1-2; the match to TRBD1 covers 9 bases. CDR1 MDHEN and CDR2 SYDVKM come from the germline V gene. V shed 6 bases, J shed 8 bases, and the junction held 4 bases outside the gene matches. CDR3 size: 12 residues. CDR3 residues: CASRTGGYGYTF. CDR3 DNA: TGTGCCAGCAGGACAGGGGGATACGGCTACACCTTC.

The V call is TRBV21-1, the J call TRBJ2-1; the DNA was not compared with TRBD2, the D call given in the table. TRBV21-1 is a pseudogene segment. The CDR3 is made up of 16 amino acids. This chain's CDR3 is CASSKGLAGEYNEQFF. CDR3 nucleotides: TGTGCCAGCAGCAAAGGGCTAGCGGGAGAGTACAATGAGCAGTTCTTC.

This clone was recorded a few times. V gene TRBV11-2 combines with J gene TRBJ1-4; 12 bases match TRBD1. The germline gives CDR1 SGHAT, CDR2 FQNNGV. The V and J ends lost 6 bases and 8 bases, in that order; junction bases with no gene match: 7. The CDR3 covers 15 residues. CDR3 DNA: TGTGCCAGCAGAGACTTCGGGACAGGGGGCGAAAAACTGTTTTTT. As protein: CASRDFGTGGEKLFF.

The gene calls are TRBV7-9 and TRBJ2-1; D gene uncertain. Germline-derived CDR1 and CDR2 are SEHNR and FQNEAQ (reference sequence). The V gene lost 3 bases and the J gene lost 0 bases, with 6 bases spanning the gap. The CDR3 has 14 amino acids. DNA of the CDR3: TGTGCCAGCAGCTTCGCCAGCTCCTACAATGAGCAGTTCTTC. Translation: CASSFASSYNEQFF.

V gene TRBV7-7 combines with J gene TRBJ2-1; TRBD2 matches 8 bases. Per the germline V gene, CDR1 is SSHAT and CDR2 is FNYEAQ (reference sequence). V gave up 1 base and J gave up 5 bases; unmatched junction bases: 1. This CDR3 comprises 14 residues. CDR3 region: CASSLGLANNEQFF. The DNA of the CDR3 is TGTGCCAGCAGCTTAGGACTAGCGAACAATGAGCAGTTCTTC.

The chain recombines TRBV6-1 with TRBJ1-2; maybe TRBD1 (6 bases). Germline V lookup: CDR1 MNHNS, CDR2 SASEGT. The CDR3 extends over 14 amino acids. V was pared by 4 bases and J by 6 bases, with 15 bases between. For the CDR3, the DNA is TGTGCCAGCAGTGGAGGGGGGGCAGAAAATGGCTACACCTTC. As protein: CASSGGGAENGYTF.

This clone was picked up one time. J is TRBJ1-2 and V is TRBV6-6; D unresolved. The germline V gene encodes CDR1 MNHNY and CDR2 SVGAGI (reference sequence). This CDR3 comprises 14 residues. With 0 bases removed from V and 7 bases from J, the gap between germline ends came to 12 bases. The CDR3 DNA sequence: TGTGCCAGCAGTTACTCTCCCAATCCGGGTGGCTACACCTTC. It yields the protein CASSYSPNPGGYTF.

V gene TRBV5-1 combines with J gene TRBJ2-7; the D gene is possibly TRBD1 (7 bases). Trimming removed 7 bases at V and 0 bases at J, with 23 bases between. CDR1 SGHRS and CDR2 YFSETQ come from the germline V gene. This CDR3 is 17 amino acids long. The CDR3 region is CASQVRGPDRVSYEQYF. CDR3 coding DNA: TGCGCCAGCCAAGTCCGGGGGCCCGACAGGGTCTCCTACGAGCAGTACTTC.

As to this clone: The DNA is left out, because the CDR3 cannot be placed on it with certainty; the CDR3 is given as TCRdb lists it. The chain joins TRBV27 to TRBJ1-2. Ends included, the CDR3 has 18 residues. The germline gives CDR1 MNHEY, CDR2 SMNVEV (reference sequence). The CDR3 spells CASSLSRGLLGYTFGYTF.